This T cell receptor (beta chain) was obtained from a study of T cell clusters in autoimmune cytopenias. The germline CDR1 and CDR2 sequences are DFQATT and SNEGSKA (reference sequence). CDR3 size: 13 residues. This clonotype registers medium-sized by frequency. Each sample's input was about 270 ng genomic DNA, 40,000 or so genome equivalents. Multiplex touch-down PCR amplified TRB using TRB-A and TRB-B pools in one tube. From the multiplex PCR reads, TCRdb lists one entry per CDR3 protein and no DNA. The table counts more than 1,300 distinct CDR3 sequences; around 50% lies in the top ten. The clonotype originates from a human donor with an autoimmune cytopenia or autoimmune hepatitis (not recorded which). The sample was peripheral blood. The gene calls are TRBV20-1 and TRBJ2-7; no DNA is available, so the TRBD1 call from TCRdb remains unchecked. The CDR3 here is CSGLRRGSNEQYF.